This T cell receptor beta chain was observed in a study of cytomegalovirus exposure and HLA in healthy donors. The CDR3 spans 14 residues. Germline CDR1 reads LNHDA; CDR2 reads SQIVND (reference sequence). Losses at the gene ends were 6 bases for V and 4 bases for J; bases not matched to a gene: 8. Here immunoSEQ multiplex PCR was the method, and the copy in TCRdb shows in-frame clones only, minus some. The sample holds 150,000 to 200,000 clones, approximately 86% seen once. This receptor was taken from a woman between 18 and 29 years old in good health and CMV-seronegative. The sequenced sample was PBMCs. The rearrangement joins TRBV19 to TRBJ1-2; 7 bases map to TRBD1. In DNA, the CDR3 is TGTGCCAGTAGCACCCCAGGGGGTCGCTATGGCTACACCTTC. Its protein is CASSTPGGRYGYTF.